The 5 T cell receptor beta chains given below trace back to one sample, sequenced in a study of T cell responses to AZD1222 COVID-19 vaccine. Profiled with immunoSEQ multiplex PCR; TCRdb holds only in-frame clones, not every one. The table lists 150,000 to 200,000 clones, just over 90% of them singletons, with 2.5% to 3% in the top ten. The starting material was peripheral blood, obtained on day 0 of AZD1222 vaccination. The receptor source for this set is an adult in good health.

The rearrangement links TRBV5-1 to TRBJ1-1; maybe TRBD1 (5 bases). The CDR3 sequence is 16 residues long. V lost 2 bases and J lost 0, with 14 bases in between. From germline, CDR1 is SGHRS and CDR2 YFSETQ. CDR3 residues: CASSFIGHTLNTEAFF. DNA of the CDR3: TGCGCCAGCAGCTTTATTGGACACACACTGAACACTGAAGCTTTCTTT.

This chain uses TRBV5-1 with TRBJ2-1; 7 bases fit TRBD2. The V segment lost 2 bases and the J segment 5 bases; nucleotides outside the gene matches: 10. The germline V gene encodes CDR1 SGHRS and CDR2 YFSETQ. The CDR3 length is 16 residues. CDR3 amino acids: CASSLEPRDYNNEQFF. Here the CDR3 DNA reads TGCGCCAGCAGCTTAGAACCTCGGGACTATAACAATGAGCAGTTCTTC.

V usage is TRBV3-1 (or the pseudogene TRBV3-2) and J usage is TRBJ2-2; D is unresolved. Germline CDR1 reads LGHDT; CDR2 reads YNNKEL (reference sequence). CDR3 length: 15 amino acids. Trimming stripped 4 bases from V and 2 bases from J, with 11 bases between. CDR3 nucleotides: TGTGCCAGCAGCCCCGCGGCGACAAACACCGGGGAGCTGTTTTTT. Its protein is CASSPAATNTGELFF.

V usage is TRBV2 and J usage is TRBJ1-1; 7 positions match TRBD1. Germline V gene lookup returns CDR1 SNHLY and CDR2 FYNNEI. V shed 7 bases, J shed 0 bases, and the junction held 2 bases outside the gene matches. The CDR3 runs 13 residues. CDR3 amino acids: CASTTGVNTEAFF. CDR3 in DNA: TGTGCCAGCACTACAGGGGTGAACACTGAAGCTTTCTTT.

This chain connects TRBV6-5 to TRBJ2-7; weak D call: TRBD2 (5 bases). CDR3 length: 14 amino acids. Trimming took off 6 bases at V and 1 base at J, with 13 bases between the two ends. Germline CDR1 reads MNHEY; CDR2 reads SVGAGI. DNA of the CDR3: TGTGCCAGCAGCTCCGGGATTACTTCCTACGAGCAGTACTTC. Encoded protein: CASSSGITSYEQYF.